Each of the 29 T cell receptor beta chains below was sequenced from the same sample in a study of cytomegalovirus exposure and HLA in healthy donors. Vbeta (60) and Jbeta (13) primers were used in the PCR. The repertoire was sequenced with immunoSEQ multiplex PCR; TCRdb's copy has only in-frame clones and lacks some. The profile covers 63,000 or so clones, with approximately 80% appearing a single time and 2.5% to 3.5% taken by the ten largest. Sequenced: PBMCs. These receptors originate from a woman in her twenties or thirties in good health and CMV-seronegative.

The sample holds a few counts of this clone. V and J are TRBV2 and TRBJ1-2, with 8 bases matching TRBD1. CDR1 and CDR2 (germline): SNHLY, FYNNEI. The CDR3 loop spans 14 amino acids. After removal of 7 bases from V and 6 bases from J, the junction contained 10 bases not matched to a gene. The CDR3 region has the DNA TGTGCCAGCACCCTGGGGGGACAGGTAAATGGCTACACCTTC. It specifies CASTLGGQVNGYTF. Full variable domain (rest looked up from reference TRBV2 and TRBJ1-2): EPEVTQTPSHQVTQMGQEVILRCVPISNHLYFYWYRQILGQKVEFLVSFYNNEISEKSEIFDDQFSVERPDGSNFTLKIRSTKLEDSAMYFCASTLGGQVNGYTFGSGTRLTVV.

The chain joins TRBV5-6 to TRBJ2-2; 8 bases fit TRBD1. The CDR3 has 17 amino acids. The V segment lost 4 bases and the J segment 0 bases; nucleotides outside the gene matches: 8. Germline lookup yields CDR1 SGHDT and CDR2 YYEEEE. CDR3 bases: TGTGCCAGCAGCCCTGGACAGGGTCAGGCGAACACCGGGGAGCTGTTTTTT. Encoded protein: CASSPGQGQANTGELFF.

The chain has TRBV28 and TRBJ1-1; D remains unclear. Germline V CDR1 and CDR2: MDHEN, SYDVKM. Trimming cost V 5 bases and J 1 base, with 8 bases left between them. CDR3 size: 13 residues. Written as DNA, the CDR3 is TGTGCCAGCAGTACTGCAACGAACACTGAAGCTTTCTTT. It encodes CASSTATNTEAFF.

The chain recombines TRBV28 with TRBJ1-5, with 7 bases matching TRBD1. J lost 2 bases, V lost 6 bases, and 10 bases had no gene match. Looked up from germline, CDR1 is MDHEN and CDR2 is SYDVKM. This CDR3 comprises 16 residues. CDR3 sequence: CASSWRQGFGNQPQHF. The CDR3 DNA reads as TGTGCCAGCAGCTGGAGACAGGGATTTGGCAATCAGCCCCAGCATTTT.

The rearrangement links TRBV6-5 to TRBJ2-1; perhaps TRBD1 as D (6 bases). Germline lookup yields CDR1 MNHEY and CDR2 SVGAGI. The CDR3 extends over 15 amino acids. The V end was cut by 0 bases, the J end by 9 bases, with 15 bases between. The CDR3 protein is CASSYSGQGTAEQFF. In DNA, the CDR3 is TGTGCCAGCAGTTACTCGGGGCAGGGGACGGCTGAGCAGTTCTTC.

The rearrangement links TRBV5-5 to TRBJ2-5; TRBD2 matches 14 bases. The CDR3 length is 16 residues. With 0 bases clipped from V and 6 bases from J, the junction kept 4 bases outside the gene matches. Per germline, CDR1 SGHKS and CDR2 YYEKEE (reference sequence). CDR3 amino acids: CASSLEGLAGGKTQYF. CDR3 DNA: TGTGCCAGCAGCTTGGAAGGACTAGCGGGAGGAAAGACCCAGTACTTC.

This chain links TRBV27 with TRBJ1-6; a possible D gene is TRBD1 (5 bases). This CDR3 contains 18 residues. Germline V gives CDR1 MNHEY, CDR2 SMNVEV (reference sequence). V was clipped by 5 bases and J by 0 bases, with 17 bases between them. In nucleotides, the CDR3 is TGTGCCAGCAGTCCGACAGCCCCCCTTAGCTCCTATAATTCACCCCTCCACTTT. Protein sequence: CASSPTAPLSSYNSPLHF.

This chain connects TRBV7-2 to TRBJ2-2; tentatively, D is TRBD1 (5 bases). Trimming took off 3 bases at V and 4 bases at J, with 12 bases between the two ends. The CDR3 consists of 15 residues. The germline CDR1 and CDR2 sequences are SGHTA and FQGNSA. CDR3 sequence reads: CASSLVRVGTGELFF. Written as DNA, the CDR3 is TGTGCCAGCAGCTTGGTCAGGGTGGGCACCGGGGAGCTGTTTTTT. Full variable domain (rest looked up from reference TRBV7-2 and TRBJ2-2): GAGVSQSPSNKVTEKGKDVELRCDPISGHTALYWYRQSLGQGLEFLIYFQGNSAPDKSGLPSDRFSAERTGGSVSTLTIQRTQQEDSAVYLCASSLVRVGTGELFFGEGSRLTVL.

This chain joins TRBV6-5 and TRBJ2-1; possibly TRBD2 for D (6 bases). The CDR3 covers 14 residues. V shed 2 bases and J shed 8 bases, with 13 bases lying between them. Germline CDR1 MNHEY, CDR2 SVGAGI. The CDR3 reads CASSYGGVDHEQFF. CDR3 bases: TGTGCCAGCAGTTACGGCGGGGTAGACCATGAGCAGTTCTTC.

The genes are TRBV9 and TRBJ2-1; 10 bases fit TRBD2. V lost 0 bases to trimming and J lost 7 bases; unmatched junction nucleotides: 4. CDR1 SGDLS and CDR2 YYNGEE come from the germline V gene. This CDR3 comprises 15 residues. The CDR3 DNA sequence: TGTGCCAGCAGCGTAGGTGGGACTAGCGCAAATGAGCAGTTCTTC. Translation gives CASSVGGTSANEQFF.

This clone was found a few times. The chain is built from TRBV14 and TRBJ1-1; D call uncertain. This CDR3 is 12 amino acids long. V shed 1 base and J shed 6 bases, with 6 bases lying between them. The V gene's germline CDR1 is SGHDN and CDR2 FVKESK. DNA for the CDR3: TGTGCCAGCAGCCAAGGGCATTCTGAAGCTTTCTTT. Protein: CASSQGHSEAFF.

The CDR3: CASSPTRTSGTDTQYF. The CDR3, as DNA: TGTGCCAGCTCCCCGACGAGGACTAGCGGCACAGATACGCAGTATTTT. This rearrangement joins TRBV6-6 to TRBJ2-3; TRBD2 agrees at 9 bases. The germline CDR1 and CDR2 sequences are MNHNY and SVGAGI (reference sequence). The trim removed 8 bases at V and 1 base at J, leaving 10 bases unmatched. The CDR3 sequence is 16 residues long.

The V and J genes are TRBV19 and TRBJ2-7; possible D gene TRBD2, 5 bases. The V gene's germline CDR1 is LNHDA and CDR2 SQIVND (reference sequence). The CDR3 has 19 residues. V was pared by 6 bases and J by 2 bases, with 29 bases between. The CDR3 coding sequence is TGTGCCAGTAGGAAGCGGCTCACATGTAGCGACCCAAACACCTACGAGCAGTACGTC. It yields the protein CASRKRLTCSDPNTYEQYV.

The chain couples TRBV27 to TRBJ2-7; D may be TRBD1 (6 bases). The V end lost 3 bases, the J end lost 0 bases, and 9 bases lay between the germline ends. This CDR3 comprises 14 residues. Germline assignment: CDR1 MNHEY and CDR2 SMNVEV (reference sequence). The CDR3 region has the DNA TGTGCCAGCAGTTTGGGCAGGGGCTCCTACGAGCAGTACTTC. Translation: CASSLGRGSYEQYF.

This clone was observed a few times. The chain carries TRBV4-3 and TRBJ2-1; 8 nucleotides agree with TRBD1. The CDR3 extends over 15 amino acids. With 4 bases clipped from V and 7 bases from J, the junction kept 9 bases outside the gene matches. The germline V gene has CDR1 LGHNA and CDR2 YSLEER. CDR3 coding DNA: TGCGCCAGCAGCCTTTACAGGGGGATGGGGAATGAGCAGTTCTTC. Translation gives CASSLYRGMGNEQFF.

This rearrangement joins TRBV4-1 to TRBJ1-4, with TRBD1 identical over 11 bases. Germline V gene data show CDR1 as MGHRA and CDR2 as YSYEKL. The CDR3 consists of 16 residues. J was trimmed by 8 bases and V by 2 bases; bases with no gene match: 7. The CDR3: CASSQKGGTGGEKLFF. CDR3 DNA: TGCGCCAGCAGCCAAAAGGGCGGGACAGGGGGAGAAAAACTGTTTTTT.

The J gene is TRBJ2-7, the V gene TRBV2; 12 bases map to TRBD2. With V trimmed by 5 bases and J by 6 bases, 5 bases remained unmatched. CDR3 length: 14 residues. Germline loops: CDR1 SNHLY, CDR2 FYNNEI. The CDR3 DNA is TGTGCCAGCAGTCTAGCGGGAGGGCCGGGCGAGCAGTACGTC. Its protein product is CASSLAGGPGEQYV.

The rearrangement uses TRBV6-1 and TRBJ1-1, with 12 bases fitting TRBD1. The CDR3 length is 17 residues. Germline V gene data show CDR1 as MNHNS and CDR2 as SASEGT. Trimming at V came to 4 bases and at J to 3 bases, leaving 9 bases not matched to a gene. DNA for the CDR3: TGTGCCAGCAGTGCCCGGGGACAGGGGGCGGCGCACACTGAAGCTTTCTTT. Its protein product is CASSARGQGAAHTEAFF.

This clone was seen just once. The V call is TRBV2, the J call TRBJ2-3; D remains unclear. Looked up from germline, CDR1 is SNHLY and CDR2 is FYNNEI. Deletions cut 7 bases from V and 2 bases from J, with 10 bases between. The CDR3 is made up of 13 amino acids. CDR3 residues: CASKADSTDTQYF. The DNA for the CDR3 is TGTGCCAGCAAGGCAGACTCCACAGATACGCAGTATTTT.

This chain links TRBV2 with TRBJ2-2, with a tentative D call TRBD2 (5 bases). From germline, CDR1 is SNHLY and CDR2 FYNNEI. The CDR3 covers 17 residues. V shed 4 bases and J shed 5 bases, with 20 bases lying between them. CDR3 sequence: CASSVHGKRPGTGELFF. DNA for the CDR3: TGTGCCAGCAGTGTCCACGGGAAACGCCCGGGGACCGGGGAGCTGTTTTTT.

The chain couples TRBV7-2 to TRBJ2-1, with D tentatively TRBD2 (6 bases). This CDR3 spans 14 amino acids. From germline, CDR1 is SGHTA and CDR2 FQGNSA. V lost 0 bases to trimming and J lost 3 bases, with 6 bases between them. The DNA for the CDR3 is TGTGCCAGCAGCTTAGCGGGGGGCTACAATGAGCAGTTCTTC. Translating it yields CASSLAGGYNEQFF.

A single count supports this clone. The V call is TRBV6-4, the J call TRBJ1-2; tentative D call: TRBD1 (6 bases). Per the germline V gene, CDR1 is MRHNA and CDR2 is SNTAGT. The CDR3 spans 14 residues. Trimming cost V 4 bases and J 6 bases, with 15 bases left between them. CDR3 bases: TGTGCCAGCAGTGCGAACCCAAACAGGGATGGCTACACCTTC. Its translation: CASSANPNRDGYTF.

This clone was found a few times. The genes are TRBV10-3 and TRBJ1-5; perhaps TRBD1 as D (5 bases). The CDR3 spans 17 residues. Germline values: CDR1 ENHRY, CDR2 SYGVKD. The V end was cut by 0 bases, the J end by 4 bases, with 16 bases between. CDR3 DNA: TGTGCCATCAGTGAGTCCCCGATGGGGCGCCCTAATCAGCCCCAGCATTTT. It specifies CAISESPMGRPNQPQHF.

The chain combines TRBV7-6 with TRBJ2-1; 14 bases line up with TRBD2. This CDR3 is built from 17 residues. The germline V gene has CDR1 SGHVS and CDR2 FNYEAQ. Trimming took 3 bases from V and 2 from J; bases not matched to a gene: 3. The CDR3 coding sequence is TGTGCCAGCAGCTTGGGACTAGCGGGGGTTACCTACAATGAGCAGTTCTTC. As protein: CASSLGLAGVTYNEQFF.

The rearrangement uses TRBV7-9 and TRBJ1-1; TRBD1 is a possible D gene (6 bases). CDR1 and CDR2 from the germline V gene are SEHNR and FQNEAQ (reference sequence). V lost 5 bases and J 1 base, leaving 14 bases between the germline ends. The CDR3 consists of 15 residues. The CDR3 spells CASSPRGGPNTEAFF. CDR3 in DNA: TGTGCCAGCAGCCCACGTGGGGGCCCGAACACTGAAGCTTTCTTT.

This chain links TRBV10-2 with TRBJ1-1; a weak D match, TRBD1 (5 bases). The CDR3 covers 14 residues. The germline V and J ends were trimmed by 2 bases and 0 bases, with 7 bases remaining between them. Germline V gives CDR1 WSHSY, CDR2 SAAADI. The chain's CDR3 is CASSEEDMNTEAFF. The CDR3 DNA is TGCGCCAGCAGTGAGGAGGACATGAACACTGAAGCTTTCTTT.

This clone came up a few times. CDR3: CAWKLGTSLEGYTF. CDR3 in DNA: TGTGCCTGGAAACTGGGGACATCTCTGGAGGGCTACACCTTC. The chain uses TRBV30 and TRBJ1-2; D possibly corresponds to TRBD1 (6 bases). V lost 4 bases and J 8 bases, leaving 20 bases between the germline ends. This CDR3 spans 14 amino acids. From germline, CDR1 is GTSNPN and CDR2 SVGIG (reference sequence).

The table lists this clone with a count of one. This sequence joins TRBV30 and TRBJ2-5; D is unclear. The CDR3 is made up of 13 amino acids. V lost 4 bases and J lost 1, with 10 bases in between. Germline CDR1 reads GTSNPN; CDR2 reads SVGIG (reference sequence). The CDR3 DNA sequence: TGTGCCTGGATGCCTGCGTCCCAAGAGACCCAGTACTTC. Translated, it gives CAWMPASQETQYF.

This clone was picked up a small number of times. The chain is built from TRBV2 and TRBJ1-2; 8 bases map to TRBD1. V trimming: 4 bases; J trimming: 4 bases; junction bases outside the gene matches: 2. This CDR3 has 13 residues. Germline V gene data show CDR1 as SNHLY and CDR2 as FYNNEI. The CDR3 DNA sequence: TGTGCCAGCAGTGGACAGGGGAGCTATGGCTACACCTTC. Translating gives CASSGQGSYGYTF.